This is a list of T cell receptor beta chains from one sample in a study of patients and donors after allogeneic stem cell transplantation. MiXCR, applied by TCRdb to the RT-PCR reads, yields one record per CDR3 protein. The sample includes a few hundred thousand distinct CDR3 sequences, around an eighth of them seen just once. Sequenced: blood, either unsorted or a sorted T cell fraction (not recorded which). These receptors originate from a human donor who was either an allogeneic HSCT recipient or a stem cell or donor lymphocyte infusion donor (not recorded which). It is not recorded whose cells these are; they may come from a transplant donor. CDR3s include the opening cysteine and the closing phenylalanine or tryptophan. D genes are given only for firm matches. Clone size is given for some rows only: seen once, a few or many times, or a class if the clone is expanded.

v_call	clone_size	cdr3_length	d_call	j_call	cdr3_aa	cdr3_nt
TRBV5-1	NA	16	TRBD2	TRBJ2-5	CASSSGGLAGRETQYF	TGCGCCAGCAGCTCGGGCGGACTAGCGGGAAGAGAGACCCAGTACTTC
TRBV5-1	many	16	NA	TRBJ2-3	CASSPQGRGSTDTQYF	TGCGCCAGCAGCCCTCAGGGGAGGGGCAGCACAGATACGCAGTATTTT
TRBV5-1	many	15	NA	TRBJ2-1	CASSQTSGEGGEQFF	TGCGCCAGCAGTCAGACAAGCGGGGAAGGGGGTGAGCAGTTCTTC
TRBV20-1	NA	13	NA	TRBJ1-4	CSAHWGLDEKLFF	TGCAGTGCTCACTGGGGTCTAGATGAAAAACTGTTTTTT
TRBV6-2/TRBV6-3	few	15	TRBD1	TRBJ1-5	CASSRQGARDQPQHF	TGTGCCAGCAGTCGACAGGGGGCGAGGGATCAGCCCCAGCATTTT
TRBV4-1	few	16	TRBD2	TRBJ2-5	CATSSTTREGRETQYF	TGCGCCACAAGCTCCACAACTCGGGAGGGCCGGGAGACCCAGTACTTC
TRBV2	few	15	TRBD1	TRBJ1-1	CASSNGQGGIPQAFF	TGTGCCAGCAGCAACGGACAGGGCGGGATACCACAAGCTTTCTTT
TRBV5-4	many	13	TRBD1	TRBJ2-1	CASRVDRGNEQFF	TGTGCCAGCAGGGTGGACAGGGGCAATGAGCAGTTCTTC
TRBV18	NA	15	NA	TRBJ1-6	CASSPRFLDDSPLHF	TGTGCCAGCTCACCCCGCTTTCTTGACGATTCACCCCTCCACTTT
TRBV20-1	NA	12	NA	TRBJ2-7	CSASLSEYEQYF	TGCAGTGCTAGTTTGTCCGAGTACGAGCAGTACTTC
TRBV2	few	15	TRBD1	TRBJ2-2	CASSGGQGAWGELFF	TGTGCCAGCAGTGGCGGACAGGGGGCATGGGGGGAGCTGTTTTTT
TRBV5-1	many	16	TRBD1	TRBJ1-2	CASSLLGQGANYGYTF	TGCGCCAGCAGCTTGCTTGGACAGGGAGCTAACTATGGCTACACCTTC
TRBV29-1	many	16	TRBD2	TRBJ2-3	CSVVIGGGRETDTQYF	TGCAGCGTTGTAATTGGCGGGGGGCGGGAGACAGATACGCAGTATTTT
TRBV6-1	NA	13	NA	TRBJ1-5	CAGSDSPPEAQHF	TGTGCCGGCTCGGACAGCCCGCCTGAGGCCCAGCATTTT
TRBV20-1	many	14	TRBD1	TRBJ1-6	CSANGQGLNSPLHF	TGCAGTGCAAACGGACAGGGACTGAATTCACCCCTCCACTTT
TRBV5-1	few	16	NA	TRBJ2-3	CASSLGTAHSTDTQYF	TGCGCCAGCAGCTTGGGGACGGCTCATAGCACAGATACGCAGTATTTT